This TCR beta chain was documented in a study of cytomegalovirus exposure and HLA in healthy donors. It was the approximately 120-subject validation cohort, separate from the approximately 620-subject first cohort, to which the donors belonged. Clones were read by immunoSEQ multiplex PCR, and TCRdb kept only the in-frame ones, dropping some. The sample holds about 64,000 clones; 85% to 95% are singletons and the top ten take roughly 6%. The sample consisted of PBMCs. The receptor was isolated from a woman between 18 and 29 years old in good health and CMV-seropositive.

CDR3 sequence: CASSLSRLAGGWHEQFF. Here the CDR3 DNA reads TGTGCCAGCAGCTTATCCAGACTAGCGGGGGGGTGGCATGAGCAGTTCTTC. The V call is TRBV7-3, the J call TRBJ2-1; TRBD2 agrees at 14 bases. The J segment lost 8 bases and the V segment lost 2 bases, leaving 8 bases of the junction unmatched. The CDR3 is 17 amino acids. CDR1 and CDR2 (germline): SGHTA, FQGTGA. The entire variable domain, with the rest obtained from reference TRBV7-3 and TRBJ2-1, is as follows: GAGVSQTPSNKVTEKGKYVELRCDPISGHTALYWYRQSLGQGPEFLIYFQGTGAADDSGLPNDRFFAVRPEGSVSTLKIQRTERGDSAVYLCASSLSRLAGGWHEQFFGPGTRLTVL.